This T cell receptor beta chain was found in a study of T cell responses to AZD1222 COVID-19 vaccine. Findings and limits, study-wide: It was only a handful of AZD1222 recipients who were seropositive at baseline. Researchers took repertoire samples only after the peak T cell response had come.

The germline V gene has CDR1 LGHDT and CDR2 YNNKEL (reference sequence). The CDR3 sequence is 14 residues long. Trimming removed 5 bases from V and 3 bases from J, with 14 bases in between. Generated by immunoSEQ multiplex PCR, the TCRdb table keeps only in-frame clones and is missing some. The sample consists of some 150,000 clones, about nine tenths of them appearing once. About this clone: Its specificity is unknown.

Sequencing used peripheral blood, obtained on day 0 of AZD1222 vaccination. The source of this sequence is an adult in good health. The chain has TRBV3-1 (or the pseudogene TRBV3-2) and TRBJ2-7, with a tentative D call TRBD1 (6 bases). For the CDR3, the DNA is TGTGCCAGCAGCTATACAGGGTATAACTACGAGCAGTACTTC. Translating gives CASSYTGYNYEQYF.